This TCR beta chain was sequenced in a study of blood T cell repertoires in COVID-19. Looking at the study overall: The United States, Italy and Spain supplied acute and convalescent COVID-19 samples. T cells, B-cell-depleted T cells, or PBMCs provided the cDNA or gDNA that served as material.

The table lists this clone with a few counts. V was shortened by 8 bases and J by 6 bases, with 12 bases between the two germline ends. This CDR3 region has 11 residues. From germline, CDR1 is SQVTM and CDR2 ANQGSEA. Clones were sequenced by immunoSEQ multiplex PCR, and TCRdb holds only the in-frame ones, with some missing. The table includes about 240,000 clones, 82% detected once. The sequenced sample was peripheral blood. This clonotype was obtained from a woman under 30 with acute or convalescent COVID-19. The chain recombines TRBV29-1 with TRBJ2-3; a possible D gene is TRBD1 (5 bases). CDR3 bases: TGCAGCACATCTTCAGGGGATACGCAGTATTTT. Protein sequence: CSTSSGDTQYF.